Below, one TCR beta chain is given with its context. This record belongs to a study of shared clonotypes between healthy human individuals. Study-level background: The study used three CD4 naive, three CD4 memory, two CD8 naive and one CD8 memory plate per donor.

The ends lost 0 bases at V and 4 bases at J; junction bases unmatched: 3. This CDR3 comprises 15 residues. Germline V gives CDR1 LGHNA, CDR2 YNFKEQ. Clones were read by immunoSEQ multiplex PCR, and TCRdb kept only the in-frame ones, dropping some. Among approximately 2.3 million clones listed, approximately 93% were seen once. The origin of this receptor is a man aged 18 to 29 in good health. Some clones in this sample may be carry-over from other donors' samples. The chain links TRBV4-2 to TRBJ2-1, with 7 bases matching TRBD2. The specimen was naive CD4+ T cells from PBMCs. Subset denoted: CD45RA+ positively selected. The CDR3 nucleotides read TGTGCCAGCAGCCAAGAGCAGCGGGAATACAATGAGCAGTTCTTC. This gives the protein CASSQEQREYNEQFF.